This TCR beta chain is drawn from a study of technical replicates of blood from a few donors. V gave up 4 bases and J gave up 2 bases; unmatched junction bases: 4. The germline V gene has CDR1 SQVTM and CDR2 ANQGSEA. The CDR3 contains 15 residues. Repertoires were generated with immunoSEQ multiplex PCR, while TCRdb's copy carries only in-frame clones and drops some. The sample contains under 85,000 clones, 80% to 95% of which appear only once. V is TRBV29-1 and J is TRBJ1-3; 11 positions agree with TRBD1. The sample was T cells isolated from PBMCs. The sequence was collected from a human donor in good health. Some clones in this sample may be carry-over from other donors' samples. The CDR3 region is CSVVPGQGAGNTIYF. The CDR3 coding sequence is TGCAGCGTTGTCCCGGGACAGGGGGCTGGAAACACCATATATTTT.